The T cell receptor beta chain under discussion was sequenced for a study of cytomegalovirus exposure and HLA in healthy donors. CDR3 length equals 16 residues. Unmatched junction bases numbered 13, after V lost 5 bases and J lost 7 bases. Per germline, CDR1 SNHLY and CDR2 FYNNEI. The PCR employed 60 Vbeta primers together with 13 Jbeta primers. The table came from immunoSEQ multiplex PCR; TCRdb's copy has only in-frame clones and leaves some out. The sample has about 18,000 clones; roughly 75% are singletons. This sequence joins TRBV2 and TRBJ1-2; 10 bases agree with TRBD1. The clonotype originates from a man between 18 and 29 years old in good health and CMV-seronegative. The specimen was PBMCs. The CDR3 sequence: CASSSPGQGIRVGYTF. CDR3 in DNA: TGTGCCAGCAGTTCCCCGGGACAGGGGATTAGGGTTGGCTACACCTTC.